One and the same sample provided the 24 T cell receptor beta chains below, sequenced in a study of blood T cell repertoires in COVID-19. Generated by immunoSEQ multiplex PCR, the TCRdb table keeps only in-frame clones and is missing some. The sample includes 90,000 to 120,000 clones, just over 70% seen only once; the top ten take about 2%. Sequencing was performed on peripheral blood. The receptors originated from a woman aged 40 to 49 with acute or convalescent COVID-19.

The V call is TRBV7-3, the J call TRBJ2-5, with D perhaps TRBD2 (6 bases). Germline V lookup: CDR1 SGHTA, CDR2 FQGTGA. CDR3 size: 16 residues. Trimming shortened V by 5 bases and J by 4 bases, and 20 bases separated the two germline ends. In DNA form, the CDR3 reads TGTGCCAGCAGCCCCGGGGGTAGCAGAGGAGCAGAGACCCAGTACTTC. This encodes CASSPGGSRGAETQYF.

The rearrangement uses TRBV6-5 and TRBJ1-2; D not certain. This CDR3 is built from 13 residues. The germline gives CDR1 MNHEY, CDR2 SVGAGI. V gave up 7 bases and J gave up 0 bases, with 9 bases separating them. CDR3 protein: CASKVAANYGYTF. Written as DNA, the CDR3 is TGTGCCAGCAAAGTGGCGGCTAACTATGGCTACACCTTC.

J is TRBJ1-3 and V is TRBV30; D may be TRBD1 (5 bases). This CDR3 region has 14 residues. The germline V gene encodes CDR1 GTSNPN and CDR2 SVGIG (reference sequence). V gave up 7 bases and J gave up 0 bases, with 13 bases separating them. The CDR3 is CASNDRGSGNTIYF. The CDR3 nucleotides are TGTGCCTCCAACGACAGAGGCTCTGGAAACACCATATATTTT.

For this clone: A junction end diverges from the germline sequence, so it may reflect a read error. The chain's CDR3 is CASSLEGGVTEAFF. CDR3 nucleotide sequence: TGTGCCAGCAGCCTAGAAGGGGGCGTCACTGAAGCTTTCTTT. The chain is built from TRBV11-2 and TRBJ1-1; 7 bases align to TRBD1. The CDR3 contains 14 residues. Germline V lookup: CDR1 SGHAT, CDR2 FQNNGV.

V and J are TRBV29-1 and TRBJ1-1; 9 bases match TRBD1. Germline values: CDR1 SQVTM, CDR2 ANQGSEA. This CDR3 contains 14 residues. The V gene end was trimmed by 4 bases and the J gene end by 5 bases; junction bases not matched to a gene: 8. The CDR3 DNA sequence: TGCAGCGTTGTACTGAAGACAGGGGGAACTGAAGCTTTCTTT. Its translation is CSVVLKTGGTEAFF.

The chain couples TRBV27 to TRBJ1-3; 7 positions agree with TRBD1. The V gene's germline CDR1 is MNHEY and CDR2 SMNVEV (reference sequence). The CDR3 consists of 15 residues. J gave up 2 bases and V 5 bases, and 6 bases lay outside the gene matches. CDR3 in DNA: TGTGCCAGCAGTCTCAAAGGGGGCACTGGAAACACCATATATTTT. This codes for CASSLKGGTGNTIYF.

This clone was seen repeatedly, ten times or more. The rearrangement uses TRBV4-2 and TRBJ2-7; 7 nucleotides align to TRBD1. Trimming removed 1 base from V and 4 bases from J; junction bases left unmatched: 4. Germline V gene lookup returns CDR1 LGHNA and CDR2 YNFKEQ. The CDR3 spans 14 residues. The CDR3 reads CASSQGQGDYEQYF. CDR3 in DNA: TGTGCCAGCAGCCAAGGACAGGGAGATTACGAGCAGTACTTC.

The gene calls are TRBV28 and TRBJ1-5; possibly TRBD1 for D (5 bases). The length of the CDR3 is 15 residues. Germline assignment: CDR1 MDHEN and CDR2 SYDVKM. With 10 bases removed from V and 0 bases from J, the gap between germline ends came to 16 bases. For the CDR3, the DNA is TGTGCCATCGCAGCAGGGATAGGTAGCAATCAGCCCCAGCATTTT. Translating gives CAIAAGIGSNQPQHF.

The V gene is TRBV6-4, the J gene TRBJ2-3; tentative D call: TRBD2 (6 bases). The CDR3 is 15 residues long. The V and J ends lost 6 bases and 0 bases respectively, with 13 bases between them. Germline V lookup: CDR1 MRHNA, CDR2 SNTAGT. The CDR3 loop is CASSPGGLSTDTQYF. The CDR3 nucleotides are TGTGCCAGCAGCCCCGGGGGACTTAGCACAGATACGCAGTATTTT.

The table lists this clone with a count of one. V is TRBV9 and J is TRBJ2-1; the match to TRBD2 covers 15 bases. The CDR3 has 15 residues. Per the germline V gene, CDR1 is SGDLS and CDR2 is YYNGEE. The V segment lost 4 bases and the J segment 12 bases; nucleotides outside the gene matches: 8. CDR3 region: CASSPRTSGGAGQFF. The CDR3 DNA reads TGTGCCAGCAGCCCCCGGACTAGCGGGGGGGCAGGGCAGTTCTTC.

This rearrangement joins TRBV3-1 (or the pseudogene TRBV3-2) to TRBJ2-3; 9 bases are shared with TRBD1. Germline lookup yields CDR1 LGHDT and CDR2 YNNKEL (reference sequence). CDR3 length: 16 residues. Trimming took 3 bases from V and 0 from J; bases not matched to a gene: 4. The CDR3 DNA follows: TGTGCCAGCAGCCATCGACAGGGGGGTAGCACAGATACGCAGTATTTT. This translates into CASSHRQGGSTDTQYF.

V gene TRBV4-3 combines with J gene TRBJ2-3, with 7 bases matching TRBD1. Losses at the gene ends were 1 base for V and 0 bases for J; bases not matched to a gene: 1. Germline CDR1 reads LGHNA; CDR2 reads YSLEER. CDR3 length equals 15 residues. CDR3 nucleotide sequence: TGCGCCAGCAGCCAAGGACAGGGAAGCACAGATACGCAGTATTTT. Translated: CASSQGQGSTDTQYF.

The V gene is TRBV28, the J gene TRBJ2-3, with D unresolved. V lost 2 bases to trimming and J lost 6 bases, with 12 bases between them. The CDR3 length is 14 residues. Germline V gene data show CDR1 as MDHEN and CDR2 as SYDVKM. The CDR3 region has the DNA TGTGCCAGCAGTTTAGCGCTCAACGGGGATACGCAGTATTTT. Residues: CASSLALNGDTQYF.

The chain has TRBV28 and TRBJ2-2, with D tentatively TRBD2 (5 bases). There are 14 residues in the CDR3. Germline loops: CDR1 MDHEN, CDR2 SYDVKM. Trimming removed 2 bases from V and 7 bases from J, with 11 bases in between. As DNA, the CDR3 is TGTGCCAGCAGTTTACGGACTTTGATCGGGGAGCTGTTTTTT. The encoded protein is CASSLRTLIGELFF.

J is TRBJ2-7 and V is TRBV5-1; 8 nucleotides match TRBD1. This CDR3 region has 14 residues. V was pared by 2 bases and J by 1 base, with 2 bases of the junction left unmatched. Per the germline V gene, CDR1 is SGHRS and CDR2 is YFSETQ. The CDR3 here is CASSFQGASYEQYF. Here the CDR3 DNA reads TGCGCCAGCAGCTTCCAGGGGGCGTCCTACGAGCAGTACTTC.

The sample holds one count of this clone. V usage is TRBV27 and J usage is TRBJ2-3; 12 bases are shared with TRBD1. The V gene end was trimmed by 9 bases and the J gene end by 4 bases; junction bases not matched to a gene: 11. The CDR3 contains 16 residues. Germline CDR1 reads MNHEY; CDR2 reads SMNVEV (reference sequence). CDR3 bases: TGTGCCAGTAATTCCCCCGGGACAGGGGGCCCAGATACGCAGTATTTT. Amino acid sequence: CASNSPGTGGPDTQYF.

The chain couples TRBV4-1 to TRBJ2-5; 10 bases fit TRBD2. The germline V gene has CDR1 MGHRA and CDR2 YSYEKL. This CDR3 has 15 amino acids. V was clipped by 4 bases and J by 5 bases; unmatched bases: 7. The CDR3 sequence is CASSPAGGHRETQYF. The CDR3 DNA sequence: TGCGCCAGCAGCCCAGCGGGGGGGCATCGTGAGACCCAGTACTTC.

The chain is built from TRBV7-2 and TRBJ2-3; the D gene is possibly TRBD1 (6 bases). The CDR3 has 15 amino acids. Germline loops: CDR1 SGHTA, CDR2 FQGNSA. V was pared by 4 bases and J by 4 bases, with 15 bases between. The DNA for the CDR3 is TGTGCCAGCAGCTCGGCCGGACAGAGATCAGATACGCAGTATTTT. Its translation: CASSSAGQRSDTQYF.

The chain is built from TRBV9 and TRBJ2-2; TRBD2 matches 8 bases. The CDR3 runs to 12 residues. Germline trimming cut 5 bases from V and 6 bases from J; bases unmatched to any gene: 0. Germline loops: CDR1 SGDLS, CDR2 YYNGEE. CDR3 sequence: CASRAGAGELFF. The CDR3 DNA sequence: TGTGCCAGCAGAGCGGGAGCCGGGGAGCTGTTTTTT.

The rearrangement links TRBV5-4 to TRBJ1-1; 10 bases match TRBD1. The trim removed 4 bases at V and 1 base at J, leaving 7 bases unmatched. Germline CDR1 SGHNT, CDR2 YYREEE (reference sequence). The CDR3 sequence is 16 residues long. CDR3 coding DNA: TGTGCCAGCAGCCACCCAAGACAGGGGGCGAACACTGAAGCTTTCTTT. Its translation is CASSHPRQGANTEAFF.

The V and J genes are TRBV6-6 and TRBJ2-5; 8 nucleotides align to TRBD2. From germline, CDR1 is MNHNY and CDR2 SVGAGI (reference sequence). V dropped 2 bases and J dropped 0; count of bases not matched to a gene: 5. The CDR3 length is 16 residues. The CDR3 spells CASSYGGGGYQETQYF. In DNA, the CDR3 is TGTGCCAGCAGTTACGGTGGCGGGGGGTACCAAGAGACCCAGTACTTC.

This clone was counted between two and nine times. This rearrangement joins TRBV7-6 to TRBJ1-1; perhaps TRBD1 as D (5 bases). The ends were cut back, 1 base at V and 1 base at J, with 10 bases in the middle. There are 15 residues in the CDR3. Germline-derived CDR1 and CDR2 are SGHVS and FNYEAQ. DNA for the CDR3: TGTGCCAGCAGCTTAGGGGCAGGGCCGAACACTGAAGCTTTCTTT. Its translation is CASSLGAGPNTEAFF.

The chain employs TRBV7-6 and TRBJ2-7; TRBD1 agrees at 9 bases. The junction had 12 bases not matched to a gene; V was cut back by 5 bases and J by 4 bases. The CDR3 extends over 16 amino acids. CDR1 is SGHVS and CDR2 is FNYEAQ in the germline V gene. The CDR3 bases are TGTGCCAGCAGCCCGGGGACAGGGAAAATGGTTTACGAGCAGTACTTC. Translation: CASSPGTGKMVYEQYF.

The rearrangement uses TRBV5-8 and TRBJ2-3, with 12 bases matching TRBD2. The CDR3 has 15 amino acids. V lost 3 bases to trimming and J lost 3 bases; unmatched junction nucleotides: 2. In germline, CDR1 is SGHTS, CDR2 YDEGEE. DNA of the CDR3: TGTGCCAGCAGCTGGGGACTAGCGGGTACAGATACGCAGTATTTT. It encodes CASSWGLAGTDTQYF.